This TCR beta chain was identified during a study of blood T cells in healthy people across ages. The germline V and J ends were trimmed by 4 bases and 0 bases, with 10 bases remaining between them. This CDR3 has 15 amino acids. In germline, CDR1 is ENHRY, CDR2 SYGVKD. The authors ran a second PCR of 7 to 11 cycles using a sample-barcoded 5' primer and a J-beta primer mix. Each CDR3 protein gets one entry after TCRdb re-called the 5' RACE reads with MiXCR. The data hold around 1,000,000 distinct CDR3 sequences, with roughly two fifths observed a single time. Overall study findings and caveats: Relative to aged donors, long-lived donors carried more naive CD4+ cells and displayed higher diversity.

Concerning this clonotype itself: No antigen is known for it.

This TCR came from a man younger than 30 in good health. The chain employs TRBV10-3 and TRBJ2-4, with no clear D. Sample: blood. In DNA, the CDR3 is TGTGCCATCAGTGGGACCGGAATAGCCAAAAACATTCAGTACTTC. It encodes CAISGTGIAKNIQYF.